The 15 T cell receptor beta chains presented below share a single source sample, sequenced in a study of blood T cell repertoires in COVID-19. Profiling relied on immunoSEQ multiplex PCR, and the TCRdb table lists in-frame clones only, not all of them. The sample has approximately 300,000 clones; 90% are singletons. Sequencing input: PBMCs or T cells enriched from blood (not recorded which). Every receptor here comes from a woman between 25 and 40 years old who had been exposed to COVID-19.

V is TRBV30 and J is TRBJ2-1; 7 bases line up with TRBD2. This CDR3 region has 11 residues. The germline CDR1 and CDR2 sequences are GTSNPN and SVGIG (reference sequence). With 3 bases clipped from V and 14 bases from J, the junction kept 7 bases outside the gene matches. CDR3 residues: CAWRAGLIKFF. CDR3 nucleotide sequence: TGTGCCTGGAGAGCGGGGCTTATTAAGTTCTTC.

The rearrangement joins TRBV11-3 to TRBJ2-7; D may be TRBD2 (5 bases). V gave up 6 bases and J gave up 0 bases, with 9 bases separating them. The CDR3 runs 13 residues. CDR1 and CDR2 (germline): SGHNT, YENEEA. CDR3 in amino acids: CASRERGSYEQYF. The CDR3 DNA reads TGTGCCAGCAGAGAACGGGGCTCCTACGAGCAGTACTTC.

V gene TRBV5-1 combines with J gene TRBJ1-1; D is perhaps TRBD1 (5 bases). This CDR3 region has 15 residues. Germline V gene lookup returns CDR1 SGHRS and CDR2 YFSETQ. Between the trimmed V and J ends, which lost 4 bases and 0 bases, there was a span of 13 bases. Written as DNA, the CDR3 is TGCGCCAGCAGCCCCGGACACAACATGAACACTGAAGCTTTCTTT. Protein product: CASSPGHNMNTEAFF.

The chain joins TRBV4-1 to TRBJ1-2; TRBD1 matches at 7 bases. Trimming cost V 1 base and J 6 bases; bases outside gene matches: 8. Germline-derived CDR1 and CDR2 are MGHRA and YSYEKL. The CDR3 is 15 amino acids. In DNA, the CDR3 is TGCGCCAGCAGCCAAGCGGACAGGCTCCTGCATGGCTACACCTTC. This translates into CASSQADRLLHGYTF.

V gene TRBV27 combines with J gene TRBJ2-6; weak D call: TRBD2 (6 bases). Trimming took 9 bases from V and 2 from J, leaving 26 bases between them. Germline loops: CDR1 MNHEY, CDR2 SMNVEV (reference sequence). The CDR3 length is 19 residues. CDR3 loop: CARIRDGERVRAGANVLTF. The CDR3 DNA follows: TGTGCCAGAATACGGGACGGCGAGCGGGTTAGGGCTGGGGCCAACGTCCTGACTTTC.

This clone has just one count. The chain uses TRBV3-1 (or the pseudogene TRBV3-2) and TRBJ2-5, with 9 nucleotides matching TRBD2. Unmatched junction bases numbered 2, after V lost 4 bases and J lost 2 bases. The CDR3 has 14 amino acids. Germline lookup yields CDR1 LGHDT and CDR2 YNNKEL (reference sequence). The CDR3 coding sequence is TGTGCCAGCAGCCGGCGGGGGGGGCAAGAGACCCAGTACTTC. Its protein product is CASSRRGGQETQYF.

The chain joins TRBV4-2 to TRBJ2-2, with 8 bases matching TRBD2. The CDR3 has 16 residues. Trimming at V came to 5 bases and at J to 7 bases, leaving 12 bases not matched to a gene. Germline V CDR1 and CDR2: LGHNA, YNFKEQ. The CDR3 DNA reads TGTGCCAGCAGCGGGTACGGCGCGGGGGGTGACGGGGAGCTGTTTTTT. This codes for CASSGYGAGGDGELFF.

The gene calls are TRBV13 and TRBJ1-1, with D perhaps matching TRBD1 (5 bases). This CDR3 region has 13 residues. Trimming removed 8 bases at V and 0 bases at J, with 10 bases between. Germline loops: CDR1 PRHDT, CDR2 FYEKMQ (reference sequence). In DNA, the CDR3 is TGTGCCAGCGGGGCTCTCATGAACACTGAAGCTTTCTTT. Protein product: CASGALMNTEAFF. Based on the CDR3 plus reference TRBV13 and TRBJ1-1, the full variable domain is AAGVIQSPRHLIKEKRETATLKCYPIPRHDTVYWYQQGPGQDPQFLISFYEKMQSDKGSIPDRFSAQQFSDYHSELNMSSLELGDSALYFCASGALMNTEAFFGQGTRLTVV.

This chain joins TRBV4-2 and TRBJ1-2; perhaps TRBD1 as D (6 bases). This CDR3 is built from 14 residues. Germline CDR1 and CDR2: LGHNA and YNFKEQ. The V and J ends lost 4 bases and 4 bases respectively, with 13 bases between them. The CDR3 loop reads CASSPLDRGYGYTF. In DNA form, the CDR3 reads TGTGCCAGCAGCCCTCTGGACAGAGGCTATGGCTACACCTTC.

The V gene is TRBV27, the J gene TRBJ1-3, with D perhaps TRBD1 (6 bases). Germline V lookup: CDR1 MNHEY, CDR2 SMNVEV (reference sequence). The V and J ends lost 0 bases and 6 bases respectively, with 12 bases between them. The CDR3 runs to 15 residues. CDR3 nucleotides: TGTGCCAGCAGTTTATCGTTGGGGACATTAAACACCATATATTTT. Translation: CASSLSLGTLNTIYF.

The J gene is TRBJ1-6, the V gene TRBV30; D remains unclear. The CDR3 has 13 residues. V lost 4 bases and J 8 bases, leaving 12 bases between the germline ends. Germline lookup yields CDR1 GTSNPN and CDR2 SVGIG (reference sequence). CDR3 in amino acids: CAWNRVPDSPLHF. DNA of the CDR3: TGTGCCTGGAATCGGGTCCCCGATTCACCCCTCCACTTT.

The rearrangement links TRBV6-5 to TRBJ1-3; D ambiguous. CDR1 is MNHEY, CDR2 SVGAGI, per germline. The CDR3 extends over 11 amino acids. V lost 6 bases to trimming and J lost 7 bases, with 7 bases between them. Here the CDR3 DNA reads TGTGCCAGCAGCTTAATCAACACCATATATTTT. It translates to CASSLINTIYF.

The rearrangement links TRBV27 to TRBJ1-5, with D possibly being TRBD1 (5 bases). CDR3 length equals 12 residues. Germline CDR1 MNHEY, CDR2 SMNVEV (reference sequence). V was shortened by 8 bases and J by 4 bases, with 9 bases between the two germline ends. CDR3 coding DNA: TGTGCCAGCGGGGCAGGGAATCAGCCCCAGCATTTT. It yields the protein CASGAGNQPQHF.

The chain recombines TRBV4-1 with TRBJ1-1, with 7 bases fitting TRBD1. With 6 bases clipped from V and 3 bases from J, the junction kept 7 bases outside the gene matches. Germline-derived CDR1 and CDR2 are MGHRA and YSYEKL. The CDR3 length is 14 residues. DNA for the CDR3: TGCGCCAGCAGGGCCTTACAGGGGTACACTGAAGCTTTCTTT. Translated: CASRALQGYTEAFF.

The CDR3: CASSFSEGAQDTEAFF. In DNA form, the CDR3 reads TGCGCCAGCAGCTTTAGTGAGGGGGCGCAGGACACTGAAGCTTTCTTT. The rearrangement joins TRBV5-1 to TRBJ1-1; 7 bases agree with TRBD1. The length of the CDR3 is 16 residues. V shed 2 bases, J shed 3 bases, and the junction held 10 bases outside the gene matches. Germline-derived CDR1 and CDR2 are SGHRS and YFSETQ.